The clone carrying this T cell receptor (beta chain) was picked up many times. The TCR library was built from RNA with a 3' RACE protocol and unique molecular identifiers. TCRdb re-called the 3' RACE reads with MiXCR, one entry per CDR3 protein. Of about 89,000 distinct CDR3 sequences detected, about 6.9% appear once; the ten largest clones hold 0.9% to 1.3%. The sample's treatment: PENTA 11 planned treatment interruption arm or continuous ART arm. The sample originates from a study of HIV-infected children after antiretroviral therapy interruption. The CDR3 has 15 residues. From germline, CDR1 is SGHNT and CDR2 YENEEA. V shed 3 bases and J shed 1 base, with 12 bases lying between them.

The TCR sequence derives from a pool of human donors with HIV. The material was CD45RA+ CD4+ T cells from PBMCs, pooled from several time points, obtained from a donor given antiretroviral therapy, either interrupted or continuous. The subset was: naive CD4+ CD45RA+ CD45RO- T cells. The chain joins TRBV11-3 to TRBJ1-1; D not certain. As DNA, the CDR3 is TGTGCCAGCAGCTTTTCCGTTTCTGGGAACACTGAAGCTTTCTTT. Protein: CASSFSVSGNTEAFF.